The sequence of this TCR beta chain was determined in a study of T cell repertoires in cytomegalovirus infection (dated by TCRdb to about 2019). Some background on the complete study: Donor HLA type was relevant to the analysis, as public TCR beta signatures indicated carriage of CMV infection together with the matching HLA type. What the study reported, not specific to this receptor: The ex vivo response was dominated by HLA-C-restricted CMV-specific TCR beta clonotypes, which also provided the single most frequent clonotype in two of eight donors. In both this cohort and an independent roughly 400-donor cohort, the cumulative frequency of public TCR beta family members distinguished carriers of CMV infection plus the relevant HLA type.

This clonotype was found a few times. The clone's antigen remains unknown. At one end the junction does not follow the germline gene, possibly because of a read error. The CDR3 has 12 amino acids, counting the end cysteine and phenylalanine. Here the CDR3 DNA is all that survives: 36 bases in frame from base 1. For CDR1 and CDR2, the germline V gene lists SNHLY and FYNNEI. This sample was sequenced with an Illumina HiSeq 1500. TCRdb trimmed public reads at Q25 via fastp, called clones via MiXCR and kept in-frame beta chains. All rows with the same CDR3 protein become a single entry with the most common DNA and genes. The sample contains under 350,000 distinct CDR3 sequences, approximately 8.9% of them found a single time. The leading ten clones occupy 2.5% of the sample.

The chain employs TRBV2 and TRBJ2-3, with 7 central nucleotides matching TRBD2. The receptor comes from a human donor in good health (CMV status not recorded). Some clones in this sample may be carry-over from other donors' samples. The specimen was PBMCs. The sequenced DNA is TGTGCCAGCAGGGAGCGGGACTCAACGCGGTATTTT. Translation gives CASRERDSTRYF.